The 26 T cell receptor beta chains presented below share a single source sample, sequenced in a study of blood T cell repertoires in COVID-19. Sequenced by immunoSEQ multiplex PCR; TCRdb stores in-frame clones only, minus some. The data show roughly 120,000 clones, around 76% seen once. Sequencing was performed on peripheral blood. These receptor sequences come from a woman older than 75 with acute or convalescent COVID-19.

This clone has just a few counts. This chain uses TRBV6-1 with TRBJ1-3; D is unclear. The CDR3 length is 16 residues. V was pared by 3 bases and J by 0 bases, with 12 bases between. The V gene's germline CDR1 is MNHNS and CDR2 SASEGT. CDR3 region: CASSDSGRTSGNTIYF. CDR3 nucleotide sequence: TGTGCCAGCAGTGATTCAGGCAGAACCTCTGGAAACACCATATATTTT.

V is TRBV12-3 or TRBV12-4 and J is TRBJ1-2, with D perhaps matching TRBD1 (5 bases). There are 13 residues in the CDR3. V dropped 6 bases and J dropped 3 bases, with 11 bases sitting between them. In nucleotides, the CDR3 is TGTGCCAGCAGCCCCGGCAGGGACTATGGCTACACCTTC. Its protein is CASSPGRDYGYTF.

As concerns this clone: Within the sample, other DNA sequences also encode this same CDR3. The chain is built from TRBV18 and TRBJ2-7; 8 bases fit TRBD1. The germline gives CDR1 KGHSH, CDR2 LQKENI. V lost 3 bases to trimming and J lost 1 base; unmatched junction nucleotides: 2. This CDR3 is 14 amino acids long. The DNA for the CDR3 is TGTGCCAGCTCACCCGGACAGGGTTCCTACGAGCAGTACTTC. This encodes CASSPGQGSYEQYF.

This clone was counted only a few times. V gene TRBV5-1 combines with J gene TRBJ1-5; D is perhaps TRBD1 (5 bases). CDR1 and CDR2 (germline): SGHRS, YFSETQ. The ends were cut back, 0 bases at V and 4 bases at J, with 8 bases in the middle. This CDR3 is 14 amino acids long. The CDR3 region has the DNA TGCGCCAGCAGCTTGGTTGGGGGGAATCAGCCCCAGCATTTT. Residues: CASSLVGGNQPQHF.

This clone has more than one count but fewer than ten. The DNA of the CDR3 is TGTGCCAGCAGCTTTCCAGCCGGACATACGAACACCGGGGAGCTGTTTTTT. Translated: CASSFPAGHTNTGELFF. The chain couples TRBV7-9 to TRBJ2-2; tentative D call: TRBD1 (5 bases). Germline-derived CDR1 and CDR2 are SEHNR and FQNEAQ (reference sequence). The CDR3 contains 17 residues. The V end lost 3 bases, the J end lost 0 bases, and 14 bases lay between the germline ends.

A few counts support this clone. The chain links TRBV18 to TRBJ1-1; D is undetermined. V was cut by 0 bases and J by 7 bases, with 9 bases left in between. The CDR3 loop spans 13 amino acids. CDR1 is KGHSH, CDR2 LQKENI, per germline. CDR3 DNA sequence: TGTGCCAGCTCACCACCGGGCCAATATGAAGCTTTCTTT. Its translation: CASSPPGQYEAFF.

The genes are TRBV18 and TRBJ2-5; TRBD2 matches at 13 bases. Germline CDR1 and CDR2: KGHSH and LQKENI. The CDR3 runs to 16 residues. Losses at the gene ends were 2 bases for V and 2 bases for J; bases not matched to a gene: 2. In DNA, the CDR3 is TGTGCCAGCTCACCAGGACTAGCGGGGGAACAAGAGACCCAGTACTTC. It codes for CASSPGLAGEQETQYF.

The rearrangement uses TRBV7-9 and TRBJ1-1, with 8 bases fitting TRBD1. Losses at the gene ends were 5 bases for V and 6 bases for J; bases not matched to a gene: 5. The CDR3 has 13 residues. Per germline, CDR1 SEHNR and CDR2 FQNEAQ (reference sequence). CDR3 sequence: CASSAKQGAEAFF. CDR3 nucleotide sequence: TGTGCCAGCAGCGCCAAACAGGGGGCTGAAGCTTTCTTT.

The CDR3 sequence is CASSLGLAENTEAFF. For the CDR3, the DNA is TGCGCCAGCAGCTTGGGTTTAGCCGAGAACACTGAAGCTTTCTTT. This rearrangement joins TRBV5-1 to TRBJ1-1; D call uncertain. Per the germline V gene, CDR1 is SGHRS and CDR2 is YFSETQ. Trimming took off 0 bases at V and 1 base at J, with 10 bases between the two ends. The CDR3 sequence is 15 residues long. The complete variable domain, with remaining parts taken from reference TRBV5-1 and TRBJ1-1, reads KAGVTQTPRYLIKTRGQQVTLSCSPISGHRSVSWYQQTPGQGLQFLFEYFSETQRNKGNFPGRFSGRQFSNSRSEMNVSTLELGDSALYLCASSLGLAENTEAFFGQGTRLTVV.

This chain joins TRBV5-1 and TRBJ2-3; 10 bases are a match to TRBD1. V trimming: 4 bases; J trimming: 4 bases; junction bases outside the gene matches: 15. The CDR3 length is 18 residues. Germline V lookup: CDR1 SGHRS, CDR2 YFSETQ. The CDR3 loop is CASSLHGRDRGIPDTQYF. The CDR3 DNA reads TGCGCCAGCAGCCTACATGGCCGGGACAGGGGAATCCCAGATACGCAGTATTTT.

V usage is TRBV2 and J usage is TRBJ2-7; 8 bases are shared with TRBD1. The CDR3 contains 14 residues. Germline V gene lookup returns CDR1 SNHLY and CDR2 FYNNEI. Trimming removed 7 bases from V and 3 bases from J; junction bases left unmatched: 8. Here the CDR3 DNA reads TGTGCCAGCATCGGGACAGGCCTCCGCTACGAGCAGTACTTC. Amino acids: CASIGTGLRYEQYF. Full variable domain (outside the CDR3, taken from reference TRBV2 and TRBJ2-7): EPEVTQTPSHQVTQMGQEVILRCVPISNHLYFYWYRQILGQKVEFLVSFYNNEISEKSEIFDDQFSVERPDGSNFTLKIRSTKLEDSAMYFCASIGTGLRYEQYFGPGTRLTVT.

There are a few counts of this clone. The chain uses TRBV30 and TRBJ1-3, with D unresolved. Germline assignment: CDR1 GTSNPN and CDR2 SVGIG (reference sequence). The CDR3 length is 16 residues. The germline V and J ends were trimmed by 4 bases and 3 bases, with 19 bases remaining between them. CDR3 loop: CAWTQRGGSGGNTIYF. CDR3 DNA: TGTGCCTGGACTCAACGGGGAGGCAGTGGTGGAAACACCATATATTTT.

The table lists this clone with a few counts. The rearrangement links TRBV5-1 to TRBJ2-3, with 11 positions matching TRBD1. The CDR3 runs to 17 residues. Trimming at V came to 4 bases and at J to 2 bases, leaving 9 bases not matched to a gene. CDR1 and CDR2 (germline): SGHRS, YFSETQ. CDR3: CASSPPPGQGVTDTQYF. CDR3 coding DNA: TGCGCCAGCAGCCCCCCCCCGGGACAGGGGGTCACAGATACGCAGTATTTT.

The V call is TRBV7-2, the J call TRBJ1-5; D is possibly TRBD1 (5 bases). There are 14 residues in the CDR3. V lost 2 bases to trimming and J lost 3 bases, with 8 bases between them. In germline, CDR1 is SGHTA, CDR2 FQGNSA. CDR3: CASSLIGANQPQHF. CDR3 coding DNA: TGTGCCAGCAGCTTAATTGGGGCCAATCAGCCCCAGCATTTT.

The chain joins TRBV6-6 to TRBJ2-7, with D maybe TRBD1 (7 bases). Between the trimmed V and J ends, which lost 2 bases and 3 bases, there was a span of 11 bases. CDR3 size: 14 residues. CDR1 MNHNY and CDR2 SVGAGI come from the germline V gene (reference sequence). The CDR3 sequence: CASSYGRGDYEQYF. CDR3 DNA sequence: TGTGCCAGCAGTTACGGCAGGGGGGACTACGAGCAGTACTTC.

The chain couples TRBV18 to TRBJ2-5; TRBD1 is a possible D gene (5 bases). From germline, CDR1 is KGHSH and CDR2 LQKENI. Trimming took off 5 bases at V and 5 bases at J, with 12 bases between the two ends. The length of the CDR3 is 13 residues. This CDR3 reads CASSMGPRETQYF. The CDR3 DNA sequence: TGTGCCAGCTCAATGGGGCCGCGGGAGACCCAGTACTTC. The complete variable domain, with remaining parts taken from reference TRBV18 and TRBJ2-5, reads NAGVMQNPRHLVRRRGQEARLRCSPMKGHSHVYWYRQLPEEGLKFMVYLQKENIIDESGMPKERFSAEFPKEGPSILRIQQVVRGDSAAYFCASSMGPRETQYFGPGTRLLVL.

The rearrangement uses TRBV7-9 and TRBJ2-2; tentative D call: TRBD2 (6 bases). Trimming removed 2 bases at V and 4 bases at J, with 8 bases between. Germline V gene lookup returns CDR1 SEHNR and CDR2 FQNEAQ (reference sequence). The CDR3 is made up of 14 amino acids. CDR3 in DNA: TGTGCCAGCAGCTTATTAGCGGCCACCGGGGAGCTGTTTTTT. Translated: CASSLLAATGELFF.

J is TRBJ1-5 and V is TRBV2; 8 bases line up with TRBD1. Germline V gives CDR1 SNHLY, CDR2 FYNNEI. V gave up 4 bases and J gave up 0 bases; unmatched junction bases: 2. This CDR3 contains 15 residues. CDR3 protein: CASSGTGYSNQPQHF. The CDR3 DNA reads TGTGCCAGCAGTGGGACAGGGTATAGCAATCAGCCCCAGCATTTT.

The sample holds one count of this clone. The chain joins TRBV7-6 to TRBJ2-7, with 9 bases lining up with TRBD1. Germline V lookup: CDR1 SGHVS, CDR2 FNYEAQ. The CDR3 has 17 residues. V was clipped by 1 base and J by 6 bases; unmatched bases: 13. CDR3 nucleotide sequence: TGTGCCAGCAGCTTAGAGACATTGGGCACAGGGGGCGGCGAGCAGTACTTC. Residues: CASSLETLGTGGGEQYF.

This clone was counted between two and nine times. The chain joins TRBV6-1 to TRBJ1-5; unclear D gene. The CDR3 spans 13 residues. V was pared by 1 base and J by 11 bases, with 12 bases between. Germline assignment: CDR1 MNHNS and CDR2 SASEGT. The CDR3 DNA is TGTGCCAGCAGTGAAGGCGGTGGGGAGTCCCAGCATTTT. Residues: CASSEGGGESQHF.

The chain links TRBV2 to TRBJ2-7; 8 nucleotides align to TRBD2. Trimming cost V 0 bases and J 3 bases; bases outside gene matches: 7. The CDR3 is 16 residues long. Germline CDR1 and CDR2: SNHLY and FYNNEI. The CDR3 region is CASSEATAGADYEQYF. CDR3 nucleotides: TGTGCCAGCAGTGAAGCGACAGCGGGAGCTGACTACGAGCAGTACTTC.

The chain joins TRBV11-2 to TRBJ2-3; D remains unclear. The CDR3 length is 17 residues. Trimming took 2 bases from V and 0 from J, leaving 15 bases between them. Germline loops: CDR1 SGHAT, CDR2 FQNNGV. The CDR3 region has the DNA TGTGCCAGCAGCTTAAGGAGAAGCGTTTCTAGCACAGATACGCAGTATTTT. Translated, it gives CASSLRRSVSSTDTQYF.

The V and J genes are TRBV29-1 and TRBJ2-1; D unclear. V was clipped by 2 bases and J by 8 bases, with 10 bases between them. This CDR3 region has 12 residues. Germline-derived CDR1 and CDR2 are SQVTM and ANQGSEA. CDR3 residues: CSVESHSDEQFF. DNA for the CDR3: TGCAGCGTTGAAAGCCATAGTGATGAGCAGTTCTTC.

This clone was seen more than once but under ten times. V is TRBV5-1 and J is TRBJ1-2; 7 bases agree with TRBD1. The CDR3 covers 13 residues. J gave up 8 bases and V 0 bases, and 4 bases lay outside the gene matches. Looked up from germline, CDR1 is SGHRS and CDR2 is YFSETQ. CDR3 DNA sequence: TGCGCCAGCAGCTTGGGACAGGGCTTCGGCTACACCTTC. This translates into CASSLGQGFGYTF. Drawing the rest from reference TRBV5-1 and TRBJ1-2, the complete variable domain is KAGVTQTPRYLIKTRGQQVTLSCSPISGHRSVSWYQQTPGQGLQFLFEYFSETQRNKGNFPGRFSGRQFSNSRSEMNVSTLELGDSALYLCASSLGQGFGYTFGSGTRLTVV.

This rearrangement joins TRBV6-5 to TRBJ2-7; 10 positions match TRBD2. The CDR3 spans 15 residues. CDR1 is MNHEY and CDR2 is SVGAGI in the germline V gene. The junction had 7 bases not matched to a gene; V was cut back by 6 bases and J by 2 bases. As DNA, the CDR3 is TGTGCCAGCAGCCCAGAGGGACTAGCGACCTACGAGCAGTACTTC. Its translation: CASSPEGLATYEQYF.

The genes are TRBV3-1 (or the pseudogene TRBV3-2) and TRBJ2-3, with D possibly matching TRBD2 (5 bases). Germline values: CDR1 LGHDT, CDR2 YNNKEL (reference sequence). V dropped 0 bases and J dropped 13 bases, with 20 bases sitting between them. This CDR3 contains 15 residues. CDR3 nucleotide sequence: TGTGCCAGCAGCCAAGAAAGGACCCTAGCCGCACCTAAGTATTTT. It encodes CASSQERTLAAPKYF.